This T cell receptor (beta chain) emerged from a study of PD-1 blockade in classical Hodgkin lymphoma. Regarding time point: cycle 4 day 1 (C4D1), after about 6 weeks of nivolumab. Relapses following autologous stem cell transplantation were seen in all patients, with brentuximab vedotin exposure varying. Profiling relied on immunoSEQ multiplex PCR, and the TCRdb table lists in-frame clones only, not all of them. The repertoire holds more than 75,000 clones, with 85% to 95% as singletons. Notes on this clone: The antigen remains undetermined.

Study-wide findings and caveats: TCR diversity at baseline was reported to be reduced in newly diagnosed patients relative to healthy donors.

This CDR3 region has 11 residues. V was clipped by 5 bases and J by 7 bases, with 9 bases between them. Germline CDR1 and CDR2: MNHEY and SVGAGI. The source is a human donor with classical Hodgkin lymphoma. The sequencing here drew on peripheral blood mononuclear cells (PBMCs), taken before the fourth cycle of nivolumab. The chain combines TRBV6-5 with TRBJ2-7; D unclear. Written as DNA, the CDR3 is TGTGCCAGCAGTCCCTCCGGTGAGCAGTACTTC. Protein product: CASSPSGEQYF.